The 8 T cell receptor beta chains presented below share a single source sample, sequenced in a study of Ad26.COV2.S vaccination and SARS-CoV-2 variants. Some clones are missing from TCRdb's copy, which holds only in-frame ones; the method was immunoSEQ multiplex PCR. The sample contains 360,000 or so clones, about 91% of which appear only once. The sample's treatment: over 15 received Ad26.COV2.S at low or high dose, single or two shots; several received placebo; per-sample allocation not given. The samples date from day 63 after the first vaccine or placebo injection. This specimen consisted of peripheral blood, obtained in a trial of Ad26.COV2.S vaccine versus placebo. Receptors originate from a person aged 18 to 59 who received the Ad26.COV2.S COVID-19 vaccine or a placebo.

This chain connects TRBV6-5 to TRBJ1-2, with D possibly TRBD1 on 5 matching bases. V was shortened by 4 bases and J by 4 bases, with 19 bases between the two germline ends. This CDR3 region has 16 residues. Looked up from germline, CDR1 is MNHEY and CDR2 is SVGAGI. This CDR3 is CASSFTYDRNRYGYTF. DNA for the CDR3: TGTGCCAGCAGTTTCACCTACGACAGAAACCGCTATGGCTACACCTTC.

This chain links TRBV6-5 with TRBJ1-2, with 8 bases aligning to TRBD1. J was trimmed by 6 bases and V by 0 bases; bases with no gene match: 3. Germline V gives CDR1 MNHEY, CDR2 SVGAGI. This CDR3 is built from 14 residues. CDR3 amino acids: CASSYSGGQDGYTF. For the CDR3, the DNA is TGTGCCAGCAGTTACTCGGGGGGACAGGATGGCTACACCTTC.

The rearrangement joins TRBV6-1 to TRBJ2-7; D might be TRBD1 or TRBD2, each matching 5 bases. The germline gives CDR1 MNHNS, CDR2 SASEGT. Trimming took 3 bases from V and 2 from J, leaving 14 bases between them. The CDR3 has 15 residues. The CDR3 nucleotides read TGTGCCAGCAGTGAGGGGGTAAGTCCGACCTACGAGCAGTACTTC. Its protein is CASSEGVSPTYEQYF.

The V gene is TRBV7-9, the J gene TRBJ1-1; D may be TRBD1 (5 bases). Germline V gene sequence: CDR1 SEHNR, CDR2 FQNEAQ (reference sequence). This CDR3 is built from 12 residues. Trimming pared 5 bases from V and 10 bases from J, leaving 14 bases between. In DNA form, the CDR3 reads TGTGCCAGCAGCGAGGGACGCCTGGGAGCTTTCTTT. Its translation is CASSEGRLGAFF.

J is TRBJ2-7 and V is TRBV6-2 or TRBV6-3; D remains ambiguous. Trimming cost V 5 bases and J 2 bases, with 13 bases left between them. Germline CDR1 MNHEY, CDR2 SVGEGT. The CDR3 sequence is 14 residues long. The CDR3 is CASSRLWSAYEQYF. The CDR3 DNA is TGTGCCAGCAGTCGACTTTGGAGCGCCTACGAGCAGTACTTC.

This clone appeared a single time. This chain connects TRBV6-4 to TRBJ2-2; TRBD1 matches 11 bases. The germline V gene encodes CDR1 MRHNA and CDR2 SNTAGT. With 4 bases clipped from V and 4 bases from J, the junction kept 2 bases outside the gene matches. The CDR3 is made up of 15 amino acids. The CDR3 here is CASSGTGGGTGELFF. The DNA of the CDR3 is TGTGCCAGCAGTGGGACAGGGGGCGGCACCGGGGAGCTGTTTTTT.

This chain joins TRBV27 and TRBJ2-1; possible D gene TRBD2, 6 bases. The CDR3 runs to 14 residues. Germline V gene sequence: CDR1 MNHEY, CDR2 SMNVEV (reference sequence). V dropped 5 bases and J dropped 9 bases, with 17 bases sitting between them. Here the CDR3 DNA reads TGTGCCAGCAGTCGCCGGGAGAATCCGGGTGAGCAGTTCTTC. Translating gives CASSRRENPGEQFF.

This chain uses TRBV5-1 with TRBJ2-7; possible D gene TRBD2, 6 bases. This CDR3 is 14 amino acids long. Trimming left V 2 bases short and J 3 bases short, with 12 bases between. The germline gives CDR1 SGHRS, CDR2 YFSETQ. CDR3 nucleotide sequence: TGCGCCAGCAGCTTTAGCGGAGGGAACTACGAGCAGTACTTC. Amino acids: CASSFSGGNYEQYF. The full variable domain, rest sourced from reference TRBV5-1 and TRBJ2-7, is KAGVTQTPRYLIKTRGQQVTLSCSPISGHRSVSWYQQTPGQGLQFLFEYFSETQRNKGNFPGRFSGRQFSNSRSEMNVSTLELGDSALYLCASSFSGGNYEQYFGPGTRLTVT.